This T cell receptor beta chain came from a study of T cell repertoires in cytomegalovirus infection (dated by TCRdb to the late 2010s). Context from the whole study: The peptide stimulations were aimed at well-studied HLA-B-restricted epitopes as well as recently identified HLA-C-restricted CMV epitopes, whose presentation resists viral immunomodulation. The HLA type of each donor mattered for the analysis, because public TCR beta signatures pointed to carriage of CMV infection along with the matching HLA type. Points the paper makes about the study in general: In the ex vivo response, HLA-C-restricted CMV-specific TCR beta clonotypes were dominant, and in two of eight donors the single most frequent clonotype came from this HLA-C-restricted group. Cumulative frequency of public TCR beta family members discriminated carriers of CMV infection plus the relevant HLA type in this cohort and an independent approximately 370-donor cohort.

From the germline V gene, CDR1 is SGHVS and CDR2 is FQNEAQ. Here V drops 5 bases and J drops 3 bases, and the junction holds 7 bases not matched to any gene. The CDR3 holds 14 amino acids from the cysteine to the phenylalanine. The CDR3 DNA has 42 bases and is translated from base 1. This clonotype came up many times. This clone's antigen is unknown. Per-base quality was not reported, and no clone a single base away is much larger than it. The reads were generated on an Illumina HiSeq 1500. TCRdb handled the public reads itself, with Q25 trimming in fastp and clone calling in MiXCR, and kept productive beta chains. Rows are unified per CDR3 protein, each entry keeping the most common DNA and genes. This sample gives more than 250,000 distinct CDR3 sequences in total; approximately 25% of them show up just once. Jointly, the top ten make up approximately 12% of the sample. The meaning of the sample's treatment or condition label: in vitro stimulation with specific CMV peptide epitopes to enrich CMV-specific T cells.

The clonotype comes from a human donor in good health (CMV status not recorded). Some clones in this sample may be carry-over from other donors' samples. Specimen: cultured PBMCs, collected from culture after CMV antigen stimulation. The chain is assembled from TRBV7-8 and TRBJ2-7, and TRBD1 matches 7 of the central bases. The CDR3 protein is CASSRRTGIYEQYF. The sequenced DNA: TGTGCCAGCAGCCGACGGACAGGAATCTACGAGCAGTACTTC.